This T cell receptor beta chain was sequenced in a study of identifying expanded T cells in peripheral blood. Study-level findings and limits: Over approximately two and four weeks, about 15 and 19 clones changed, versus roughly 1.1 between replicates.

The CDR3 runs to 15 residues. Germline V gene lookup returns CDR1 SGHRS and CDR2 YFSETQ. V shed 5 bases and J 2 bases; nucleotides not matched to a gene: 7. In the case of this clone: No antigen is known for it.

Healthy donors had no documented immune events, such as infections, while sampled. Produced via immunoSEQ multiplex PCR; TCRdb's table is partial and in-frame only. The sample carries around 100,000 clones, over 70% recorded once. Sequenced sample: blood. This rearrangement joins TRBV5-1 to TRBJ2-3; 8 bases align to TRBD2. This receptor was identified in a person aged 18-70 years in good health. CDR3 residues: CASRSLLADTDTQYF. CDR3 DNA sequence: TGCGCCAGCAGATCCTTACTAGCGGACACAGATACGCAGTATTTT.